The 10 T cell receptor beta chains listed next were all sequenced from one sample in a study of blood T cell repertoires in COVID-19. Profiling relied on immunoSEQ multiplex PCR, and the TCRdb table lists in-frame clones only, not all of them. The sample carries about 27,000 clones, just over 85% recorded once. Sequencing was performed on peripheral blood. Receptors originate from a woman aged 50 to 60 with active COVID-19.

The chain carries TRBV7-9 and TRBJ1-6; the D gene is possibly TRBD1 (6 bases). Trimming removed 0 bases at V and 7 bases at J, with 16 bases between. The CDR3 loop spans 17 amino acids. CDR1 and CDR2 from the germline V gene are SEHNR and FQNEAQ (reference sequence). CDR3 in DNA: TGTGCCAGCAGCTTAGCCACAGGGATTATCTTAAATTCACCCCTCCACTTT. Its protein is CASSLATGIILNSPLHF.

The rearrangement links TRBV9 to TRBJ1-4; 7 bases line up with TRBD1. CDR1 is SGDLS, CDR2 YYNGEE, per germline. The CDR3 extends over 14 amino acids. Unmatched junction bases numbered 4, after V lost 3 bases and J lost 5 bases. The CDR3 coding sequence is TGTGCCAGCAGCGAGGGACAGCCAAATGAAAAACTGTTTTTT. Translation gives CASSEGQPNEKLFF.

This clone was seen once. The rearrangement joins TRBV9 to TRBJ2-2; 9 bases fit TRBD2. Germline V gives CDR1 SGDLS, CDR2 YYNGEE. Trimming cost V 6 bases and J 6 bases; bases outside gene matches: 6. The CDR3 covers 14 residues. CDR3 loop: CASNRAGGAGELFF. The CDR3 DNA sequence: TGTGCCAGCAATCGGGCGGGAGGGGCCGGGGAGCTGTTTTTT.

The V and J genes are TRBV28 and TRBJ1-4; the D is unclear. V dropped 3 bases and J dropped 0 bases, with 8 bases sitting between them. This CDR3 comprises 15 residues. Germline CDR1 MDHEN, CDR2 SYDVKM. The CDR3 here is CASSFVGATNEKLFF. The CDR3 coding sequence is TGTGCCAGCAGTTTTGTGGGAGCAACTAATGAAAAACTGTTTTTT. Filled out from reference TRBV28 and TRBJ1-4, the complete variable domain reads DVKVTQSSRYLVKRTGEKVFLECVQDMDHENMFWYRQDPGLGLRLIYFSYDVKMKEKGDIPEGYSVSREKKERFSLILESASTNQTSMYLCASSFVGATNEKLFFGSGTQLSVL.

This clone was counted a few times. The genes are TRBV2 and TRBJ2-7; D possibly corresponds to TRBD1 (6 bases). Per the germline V gene, CDR1 is SNHLY and CDR2 is FYNNEI. The CDR3 length is 13 residues. The V end lost 9 bases, the J end lost 4 bases, and 16 bases lay between the germline ends. The DNA of the CDR3 is TGTGCCAGTAAAACCGGGACATTTTACGAGCAGTACTTC. It translates to CASKTGTFYEQYF. The full variable domain, with the rest looked up from reference TRBV2 and TRBJ2-7, is EPEVTQTPSHQVTQMGQEVILRCVPISNHLYFYWYRQILGQKVEFLVSFYNNEISEKSEIFDDQFSVERPDGSNFTLKIRSTKLEDSAMYFCASKTGTFYEQYFGPGTRLTVT.

Only one count was recorded for this clone. The chain couples TRBV11-2 to TRBJ1-1; 7 nucleotides agree with TRBD1. In germline, CDR1 is SGHAT, CDR2 FQNNGV. This CDR3 is built from 14 residues. The J segment lost 0 bases and the V segment lost 5 bases, leaving 3 bases of the junction unmatched. The chain's CDR3 is CASSPGQMNTEAFF. CDR3 bases: TGTGCCAGCAGCCCGGGACAGATGAACACTGAAGCTTTCTTT.

The chain uses TRBV3-1 (or the pseudogene TRBV3-2) and TRBJ1-2, with 7 bases lining up with TRBD1. The length of the CDR3 is 14 residues. V was pared by 4 bases and J by 1 base, with 3 bases of the junction left unmatched. Germline CDR1 and CDR2: LGHDT and YNNKEL (reference sequence). The CDR3 DNA follows: TGTGCCAGCAGCCCGGACAGGAATAACTATGGCTACACCTTC. Protein product: CASSPDRNNYGYTF.

This chain joins TRBV3-1 (or the pseudogene TRBV3-2) and TRBJ2-1, with 11 bases that match TRBD1. This CDR3 spans 18 amino acids. V was pared by 5 bases and J by 0 bases, with 9 bases of the junction left unmatched. Germline CDR1 reads LGHDT; CDR2 reads YNNKEL (reference sequence). The CDR3 spells CASSDRDRGLASYNEQFF. The CDR3 DNA is TGTGCCAGCAGCGACCGGGACAGGGGGTTAGCCTCCTACAATGAGCAGTTCTTC.

The CDR3 region has the DNA TGTGCCAGCAGCTTGGGGAGAGGCGGGAGGGGAACAGATACGCAGTATTTT. Its translation is CASSLGRGGRGTDTQYF. This chain joins TRBV5-6 and TRBJ2-3; 9 bases agree with TRBD2. This CDR3 has 17 residues. V was clipped by 0 bases and J by 3 bases; unmatched bases: 8. Germline V gives CDR1 SGHDT, CDR2 YYEEEE.

This clone was detected a few times. The DNA of the CDR3 is TGTGCCACCAGCAGGGCTGGCGAGCAGTACTTC. Translating it yields CATSRAGEQYF. The chain employs TRBV24-1 and TRBJ2-7, with D possibly TRBD1 on 5 matching bases. The V gene's germline CDR1 is KGHDR and CDR2 SFDVKD. The CDR3 length is 11 residues. V lost 7 bases and J 6 bases, leaving 9 bases between the germline ends.